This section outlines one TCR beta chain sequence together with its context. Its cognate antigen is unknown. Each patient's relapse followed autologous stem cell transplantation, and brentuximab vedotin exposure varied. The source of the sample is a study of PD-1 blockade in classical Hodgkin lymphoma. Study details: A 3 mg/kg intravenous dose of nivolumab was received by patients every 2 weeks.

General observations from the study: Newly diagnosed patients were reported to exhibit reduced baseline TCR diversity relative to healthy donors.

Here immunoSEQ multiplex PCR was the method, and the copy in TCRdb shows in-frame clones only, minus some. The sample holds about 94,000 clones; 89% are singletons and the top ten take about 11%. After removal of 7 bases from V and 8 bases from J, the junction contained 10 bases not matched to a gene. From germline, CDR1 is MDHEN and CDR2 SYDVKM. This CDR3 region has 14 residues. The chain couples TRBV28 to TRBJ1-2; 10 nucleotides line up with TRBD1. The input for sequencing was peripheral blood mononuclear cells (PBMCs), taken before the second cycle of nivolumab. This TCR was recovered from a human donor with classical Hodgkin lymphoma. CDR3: CASTNSGQGQGYTF. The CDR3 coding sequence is TGTGCCAGCACTAACTCGGGACAGGGGCAAGGCTACACCTTC.